These 25 T cell receptor beta chains were all obtained from the same sample, sequenced in a study of blood T cell repertoires in COVID-19. The repertoire was sequenced with immunoSEQ multiplex PCR; TCRdb's copy has only in-frame clones and lacks some. The table shows about 220,000 clones, with 84% occurring only once. Specimen: peripheral blood. These receptors were collected from a young woman who had recovered from COVID-19.

This clone was observed a single time. The chain links TRBV5-4 to TRBJ2-3; the match to TRBD1 covers 9 bases. The CDR3 spans 15 residues. CDR1 and CDR2 from the germline V gene are SGHNT and YYREEE (reference sequence). Unmatched junction bases numbered 5, after V lost 4 bases and J lost 2 bases. The CDR3 DNA sequence: TGTGCCAGCAGCATCGGGACAGGGCCCACAGATACGCAGTATTTT. This sequence encodes CASSIGTGPTDTQYF. The full variable domain, with the rest looked up from reference TRBV5-4 and TRBJ2-3, is ETGVTQSPTHLIKTRGQQVTLRCSSQSGHNTVSWYQQALGQGPQFIFQYYREEENGRGNFPPRFSGLQFPNYSSELNVNALELDDSALYLCASSIGTGPTDTQYFGPGTRLTVL.

This sequence joins TRBV18 and TRBJ2-6; D gene ambiguous. V shed 3 bases and J shed 0 bases, with 6 bases lying between them. Germline V lookup: CDR1 KGHSH, CDR2 LQKENI. The CDR3 totals 15 residues. CDR3 region: CASSPAYSGANVLTF. Here the CDR3 DNA reads TGTGCCAGCTCACCCGCGTACTCTGGGGCCAACGTCCTGACTTTC.

As DNA, the CDR3 is TGCGCCAGCAGCCCGGCCTTGGGACTAGCGGGAGAAACCCAGTACTTC. Protein product: CASSPALGLAGETQYF. This rearrangement joins TRBV5-1 to TRBJ2-5; 14 nucleotides match TRBD2. The CDR3 is 16 amino acids. The trim removed 4 bases at V and 8 bases at J, leaving 10 bases unmatched. Germline assignment: CDR1 SGHRS and CDR2 YFSETQ.

The genes are TRBV5-4 and TRBJ2-3; D possibly corresponds to TRBD2 (6 bases). The CDR3 is 16 residues long. Germline lookup yields CDR1 SGHNT and CDR2 YYREEE (reference sequence). Trimming pared 4 bases from V and 6 bases from J, leaving 21 bases between. CDR3 coding DNA: TGTGCCAGCAGCCCGATCAAGAGCGGGTCCGGCGATACGCAGTATTTT. Amino acids: CASSPIKSGSGDTQYF.

The chain carries TRBV29-1 and TRBJ1-1; no clear D gene. Per the germline V gene, CDR1 is SQVTM and CDR2 is ANQGSEA. V was shortened by 4 bases and J by 3 bases, with 12 bases between the two germline ends. This CDR3 region has 13 residues. For the CDR3, the DNA is TGCAGCGTTGCCCGGGTCGGGTACACTGAAGCTTTCTTT. Translation gives CSVARVGYTEAFF.

J is TRBJ2-3 and V is TRBV6-5; 9 bases map to TRBD2. The CDR3 has 16 amino acids. J lost 4 bases, V lost 1 base, and 6 bases had no gene match. The germline gives CDR1 MNHEY, CDR2 SVGAGI. This CDR3 reads CASSYLSGLAADTQYF. The CDR3 DNA sequence: TGTGCCAGCAGTTACTTATCGGGACTAGCTGCAGATACGCAGTATTTT.

The J gene is TRBJ2-1, the V gene TRBV5-1, with TRBD1 identical over 7 bases. This CDR3 is 13 amino acids long. V trimming: 5 bases; J trimming: 9 bases; junction bases outside the gene matches: 8. Per the germline V gene, CDR1 is SGHRS and CDR2 is YFSETQ. The chain's CDR3 is CASSGTDPGEQFF. In DNA, the CDR3 is TGCGCCAGCAGTGGGACAGACCCGGGTGAGCAGTTCTTC.

The V gene is TRBV9, the J gene TRBJ2-1; TRBD2 aligns across 11 bases. Germline values: CDR1 SGDLS, CDR2 YYNGEE. After removal of 2 bases from V and 3 bases from J, the junction contained 4 bases not matched to a gene. The CDR3 length is 16 residues. CDR3 amino acids: CASSVRLAGNYNEQFF. As DNA, the CDR3 is TGTGCCAGCAGCGTGAGACTAGCGGGGAACTACAATGAGCAGTTCTTC.

V usage is TRBV28 and J usage is TRBJ2-3; 11 nucleotides align to TRBD2. CDR1 and CDR2 (germline): MDHEN, SYDVKM. The CDR3 covers 16 residues. After removal of 5 bases from V and 5 bases from J, the junction contained 9 bases not matched to a gene. The CDR3 loop is CASSTLPGLAGDTQYF. The CDR3 nucleotides are TGTGCCAGCAGTACCCTCCCCGGACTAGCGGGAGATACGCAGTATTTT. The complete variable domain, with remaining parts taken from reference TRBV28 and TRBJ2-3, reads DVKVTQSSRYLVKRTGEKVFLECVQDMDHENMFWYRQDPGLGLRLIYFSYDVKMKEKGDIPEGYSVSREKKERFSLILESASTNQTSMYLCASSTLPGLAGDTQYFGPGTRLTVL.

This clone was recorded only once. The genes are TRBV11-2 and TRBJ2-1, with D perhaps TRBD2 (5 bases). The germline gives CDR1 SGHAT, CDR2 FQNNGV. The CDR3 has 15 amino acids. The V and J ends lost 5 bases and 2 bases respectively, with 13 bases between them. The CDR3 DNA sequence: TGTGCCAGCAGCGCCCCACTCGGGACCTACAATGAGCAGTTCTTC. This encodes CASSAPLGTYNEQFF. The variable domain in full, completed from reference TRBV11-2 and TRBJ2-1, reads EAGVAQSPRYKIIEKRQSVAFWCNPISGHATLYWYQQILGQGPKLLIQFQNNGVVDDSQLPKDRFSAERLKGVDSTLKIQPAKLEDSAVYLCASSAPLGTYNEQFFGPGTRLTVL.

This clone was seen a single time. This chain connects TRBV5-5 to TRBJ1-2; possibly TRBD1 for D (6 bases). With 4 bases removed from V and 3 bases from J, the gap between germline ends came to 25 bases. The CDR3 is 18 residues long. Germline values: CDR1 SGHKS, CDR2 YYEKEE (reference sequence). The CDR3 sequence: CASSRSIYGGARHYGYTF. The CDR3 DNA follows: TGTGCCAGCAGCAGATCTATTTATGGGGGCGCCCGGCACTATGGCTACACCTTC.

The chain has TRBV5-1 and TRBJ2-7, with TRBD1 identical over 7 bases. The CDR3 sequence is 15 residues long. V was clipped by 3 bases and J by 1 base; unmatched bases: 7. CDR1 SGHRS and CDR2 YFSETQ come from the germline V gene. The CDR3 DNA sequence: TGCGCCAGCAGCTATAACCCGGGACAGTCCTACGAGCAGTACTTC. This encodes CASSYNPGQSYEQYF.

This clone was counted between two and nine times. The chain carries TRBV30 and TRBJ2-1, with 13 bases lining up with TRBD2. V trimming: 3 bases; J trimming: 6 bases; junction bases outside the gene matches: 11. Germline V gives CDR1 GTSNPN, CDR2 SVGIG (reference sequence). This CDR3 spans 17 amino acids. The CDR3 DNA reads as TGTGCCTGGAGAAGGGGCCGACTAGCGGGAGGAGGCAATGAGCAGTTCTTC. Translating it yields CAWRRGRLAGGGNEQFF.

The chain couples TRBV19 to TRBJ2-5; tentatively, D is TRBD2 (6 bases). CDR3 size: 15 residues. Per the germline V gene, CDR1 is LNHDA and CDR2 is SQIVND (reference sequence). Trimming removed 3 bases at V and 5 bases at J, with 16 bases between. The CDR3 is CASSILGGGVETQYF. The CDR3 bases are TGTGCCAGTAGTATTTTGGGAGGAGGAGTGGAGACCCAGTACTTC.

The genes are TRBV5-1 and TRBJ2-7; TRBD2 might be the D (5 bases). The CDR3 has 12 amino acids. Trimming stripped 3 bases from V and 4 bases from J, with 8 bases between. Per the germline V gene, CDR1 is SGHRS and CDR2 is YFSETQ. The chain's CDR3 is CASSSDWYEQYF. DNA of the CDR3: TGCGCCAGCAGCTCGGACTGGTACGAGCAGTACTTC.

Details on this clone: The sample holds other DNA sequences that translate to the same CDR3. CDR3 protein: CASSFRSYEQYF. CDR3 coding DNA: TGTGCCAGCAGCTTCCGTTCCTACGAGCAGTACTTC. This chain links TRBV6-2 or TRBV6-3 with TRBJ2-7, with D unresolved. Germline V CDR1 and CDR2: MNHEY, SVGEGT. The CDR3 has 12 amino acids. V shed 6 bases and J shed 1 base, with 7 bases lying between them.

The chain is built from TRBV27 and TRBJ2-7; 10 bases are a match to TRBD2. Germline values: CDR1 MNHEY, CDR2 SMNVEV (reference sequence). Germline trimming cut 3 bases from V and 2 bases from J; bases unmatched to any gene: 7. CDR3 size: 16 residues. The CDR3 DNA reads as TGTGCCAGCAGTTTTTCGCTAGCGGGAGCCCCCTACGAGCAGTACTTC. Protein sequence: CASSFSLAGAPYEQYF.

The table lists this clone with a few counts. CDR3 DNA: TGTGCCCTGGTACAGGGGGGGAACTACGAGCAGTACTTC. It encodes CALVQGGNYEQYF. The rearrangement uses TRBV9 and TRBJ2-7; tentative D call: TRBD1 (8 bases). The V and J ends lost 10 bases and 3 bases respectively, with 17 bases between them. The germline CDR1 and CDR2 sequences are SGDLS and YYNGEE. This CDR3 contains 13 residues.

V and J are TRBV7-2 and TRBJ2-7; the match to TRBD1 covers 9 bases. The CDR3 extends over 15 amino acids. The germline V gene has CDR1 SGHTA and CDR2 FQGNSA. Germline trimming cut 5 bases from V and 2 bases from J; bases unmatched to any gene: 7. The CDR3 protein is CASSARGTGTYEQYF. CDR3 DNA sequence: TGTGCCAGCAGCGCGCGGGGGACAGGGACCTACGAGCAGTACTTC.

The chain combines TRBV27 with TRBJ2-1; 10 nucleotides match TRBD1. Germline lookup yields CDR1 MNHEY and CDR2 SMNVEV (reference sequence). Losses at the gene ends were 7 bases for V and 3 bases for J; bases not matched to a gene: 6. This CDR3 region has 15 residues. The CDR3 DNA reads as TGTGCCAGCACTGGAGGGACAGGGGTCTACAATGAGCAGTTCTTC. Amino acids: CASTGGTGVYNEQFF.

As DNA, the CDR3 is TGTGCCAGCAGCCAGGCCGACTTTAACACCGGGGAGCTGTTTTTT. Its protein product is CASSQADFNTGELFF. The rearrangement links TRBV3-1 (or the pseudogene TRBV3-2) to TRBJ2-2; D ambiguous. Germline CDR1 is LGHDT and CDR2 is YNNKEL (reference sequence). Trimming removed 3 bases from V and 2 bases from J, with 10 bases in between. The CDR3 contains 15 residues.

Only one count was recorded for this clone. The chain carries TRBV5-6 and TRBJ2-7; 9 positions match TRBD1. CDR1 is SGHDT, CDR2 YYEEEE, per germline. J was trimmed by 4 bases and V by 5 bases; bases with no gene match: 7. This CDR3 comprises 14 residues. The CDR3 DNA reads TGTGCCAGCAGTCAGACAGGGGGAAGGTACGAGCAGTACTTC. Protein product: CASSQTGGRYEQYF.

This clone appeared once. The genes are TRBV28 and TRBJ2-3, with 8 bases fitting TRBD1. V shed 6 bases, J shed 4 bases, and the junction held 6 bases outside the gene matches. Per germline, CDR1 MDHEN and CDR2 SYDVKM. The CDR3 is 14 amino acids. CDR3 amino acids: CASSRQGSSDTQYF. CDR3 coding DNA: TGTGCCAGCAGCCGACAGGGGTCTTCAGATACGCAGTATTTT.

The chain couples TRBV19 to TRBJ2-1, with 12 positions matching TRBD2. CDR1 LNHDA and CDR2 SQIVND come from the germline V gene (reference sequence). The CDR3 extends over 16 amino acids. V lost 3 bases, J lost 7 bases, and 7 bases stayed unmatched. DNA for the CDR3: TGTGCCAGTAGTATCCGGACTAGCGGGATTAGAAATGAGCAGTTCTTC. Residues: CASSIRTSGIRNEQFF. The complete variable domain, with remaining parts taken from reference TRBV19 and TRBJ2-1, reads DGGITQSPKYLFRKEGQNVTLSCEQNLNHDAMYWYRQDPGQGLRLIYYSQIVNDFQKGDIAEGYSVSREKKESFPLTVTSAQKNPTAFYLCASSIRTSGIRNEQFFGPGTRLTVL.

This rearrangement joins TRBV25-1 to TRBJ2-5; 7 bases are a match to TRBD2. The germline gives CDR1 MGHDK, CDR2 SYGVNS. This CDR3 comprises 16 residues. V shed 2 bases, J shed 3 bases, and the junction held 9 bases outside the gene matches. The CDR3 DNA reads as TGTGCCAGCAGTGAACCCCCACGGGGGAGGGAAGAGACCCAGTACTTC. Protein product: CASSEPPRGREETQYF.